The 9 T cell receptor beta chains given below trace back to one sample, sequenced in a study of blood T cells in healthy people across ages. Primers used in a second PCR of roughly 7 to 12 cycles were a sample-barcoded 5' primer and a J-beta primer mix. TCRdb recomputed calls from the 5' RACE reads with MiXCR, one row per CDR3 protein. The sample holds over 1,500,000 distinct CDR3 sequences, about 49% seen once. Sequencing used blood. These receptors were obtained from a woman in her thirties or forties in good health.

The J gene is TRBJ1-2, the V gene TRBV5-1; 7 bases fit TRBD1. The CDR3 totals 14 residues. From germline, CDR1 is SGHRS and CDR2 YFSETQ. The V segment lost 5 bases and the J segment 6 bases; nucleotides outside the gene matches: 10. DNA for the CDR3: TGCGCCAGCAGTCCTGACCCGGGACAGAATGGCTACACCTTC. Translated: CASSPDPGQNGYTF. The complete variable domain, with remaining parts taken from reference TRBV5-1 and TRBJ1-2, reads KAGVTQTPRYLIKTRGQQVTLSCSPISGHRSVSWYQQTPGQGLQFLFEYFSETQRNKGNFPGRFSGRQFSNSRSEMNVSTLELGDSALYLCASSPDPGQNGYTFGSGTRLTVV.

The rearrangement uses TRBV18 and TRBJ1-5; TRBD1 agrees at 11 bases. The CDR3 is 15 amino acids. CDR1 is KGHSH and CDR2 is LQKENI in the germline V gene. With V trimmed by 6 bases and J by 5 bases, 6 bases remained unmatched. For the CDR3, the DNA is TGTGCCAGCTCGCCGGGACAGGGGGGCTATCAGCCCCAGCATTTT. Translating gives CASSPGQGGYQPQHF.

This clonotype turned up a few times. The chain employs TRBV6-2 or TRBV6-3 and TRBJ2-5; no clear D gene. Trimming shortened V by 6 bases and J by 4 bases, and 12 bases separated the two germline ends. Germline V gene lookup returns CDR1 MNHEY and CDR2 SVGEGT. The CDR3 is made up of 13 amino acids. The CDR3 region is CASRPPWLETQYF. The CDR3 nucleotides are TGTGCCAGCAGACCACCCTGGCTAGAGACCCAGTACTTC.

The V gene is TRBV27, the J gene TRBJ2-3, with D possibly being TRBD1 (8 bases). The CDR3 consists of 16 residues. Trimming pared 4 bases from V and 0 bases from J, leaving 14 bases between. Germline-derived CDR1 and CDR2 are MNHEY and SMNVEV (reference sequence). DNA of the CDR3: TGTGCCAGCAGTTACAACAGGGGGGGAAGCACAGATACGCAGTATTTT. Translating it yields CASSYNRGGSTDTQYF.

This clonotype was found once. One junction end disagrees with the germline gene, perhaps due to a read error. The rearrangement uses TRBV7-9 and TRBJ2-3; 11 bases align to TRBD1. This CDR3 has 16 amino acids. Germline lookup yields CDR1 SEHNR and CDR2 FQNEAQ (reference sequence). Written as DNA, the CDR3 is TGTGCCGGCAGCCCCTGGACAGGGGGCATGGCAGATACGCAGTATTTT. Encoded protein: CAGSPWTGGMADTQYF.

This chain uses TRBV11-3 with TRBJ1-1; TRBD1 might be the D (6 bases). This CDR3 is 13 amino acids long. Per germline, CDR1 SGHNT and CDR2 YENEEA. V shed 1 base and J shed 6 bases, with 9 bases lying between them. In DNA, the CDR3 is TGTGCCAGCAGCTTAGCGACAGGCGCTGAAGCTTTCTTT. Protein product: CASSLATGAEAFF.

This clonotype was counted between two and nine times. The chain carries TRBV6-2 or TRBV6-3 and TRBJ2-7, with TRBD1 matching over 8 bases. Trimming took 5 bases from V and 0 from J; bases not matched to a gene: 9. The CDR3 is made up of 16 amino acids. Germline CDR1 and CDR2: MNHEY and SVGEGT. CDR3 sequence reads: CASSPPGQAFSYEQYF. DNA of the CDR3: TGTGCCAGCAGTCCGCCGGGACAGGCTTTCTCCTACGAGCAGTACTTC.

V usage is TRBV9 and J usage is TRBJ2-3, with TRBD1 matching 10 bases. The CDR3 covers 15 residues. Germline values: CDR1 SGDLS, CDR2 YYNGEE. The V gene end was trimmed by 3 bases and the J gene end by 3 bases; junction bases not matched to a gene: 4. CDR3 in amino acids: CASSAGTGVTDTQYF. For the CDR3, the DNA is TGTGCCAGCAGCGCCGGGACAGGGGTAACAGATACGCAGTATTTT.

CDR3 DNA sequence: TGTGCCAGCAGTTACTCGGGGGGTCAGGAACAAGAGACCCAGTACTTC. Its translation: CASSYSGGQEQETQYF. The J gene is TRBJ2-5, the V gene TRBV6-5; a possible D gene is TRBD2 (6 bases). Germline V gene sequence: CDR1 MNHEY, CDR2 SVGAGI. V lost 0 bases and J lost 2, with 13 bases in between. The length of the CDR3 is 16 residues.